The 13 T cell receptor beta chains given below trace back to one sample, sequenced in a study of shared clonotypes between healthy human individuals. The method was immunoSEQ multiplex PCR; TCRdb's version includes in-frame clones alone and lacks a portion of them. The repertoire consists of about 700,000 clones, with over 65% occurring once and the leading ten covering 1.5% to 2%. Sequenced: memory CD4+ T cells sorted from blood. Subset described: CD45RA-negative fraction. These receptors were obtained from a woman in her twenties or thirties in good health.

The J gene is TRBJ2-3, the V gene TRBV7-2; TRBD2 might be the D (6 bases). This CDR3 is built from 16 residues. V was cut by 5 bases and J by 4 bases, with 19 bases left in between. The germline V gene has CDR1 SGHTA and CDR2 FQGNSA. CDR3 in amino acids: CASSDDSGLGSDTQYF. For the CDR3, the DNA is TGTGCCAGCAGCGATGATAGCGGTCTGGGATCAGATACGCAGTATTTT. Looking up the rest from reference TRBV7-2 and TRBJ2-3 gives the full variable domain: GAGVSQSPSNKVTEKGKDVELRCDPISGHTALYWYRQSLGQGLEFLIYFQGNSAPDKSGLPSDRFSAERTGGSVSTLTIQRTQQEDSAVYLCASSDDSGLGSDTQYFGPGTRLTVL.

The J gene is TRBJ2-2, the V gene TRBV27; TRBD1 might be the D (6 bases). The CDR3 is 14 residues long. Germline CDR1 MNHEY, CDR2 SMNVEV (reference sequence). The V end was cut by 6 bases, the J end by 4 bases, with 12 bases between. This CDR3 is CASSRGPSTGELFF. CDR3 sequence (DNA): TGTGCCAGCAGCAGGGGCCCATCCACCGGGGAGCTGTTTTTT.

This rearrangement joins TRBV10-3 to TRBJ1-4, with D uncertain. V was trimmed by 5 bases and J by 12 bases, leaving 13 bases between them. The CDR3 runs 12 residues. Germline loops: CDR1 ENHRY, CDR2 SYGVKD. The CDR3, as DNA: TGTGCCATCAGTAGAACATCCGCGGAACTGTTTTTT. It codes for CAISRTSAELFF.

The V and J genes are TRBV4-1 and TRBJ2-7, with 7 bases that match TRBD1. This CDR3 comprises 16 residues. CDR1 and CDR2 from the germline V gene are MGHRA and YSYEKL. J gave up 0 bases and V 4 bases, and 9 bases lay outside the gene matches. The CDR3 region has the DNA TGCGCCAGCAGCCGGGAAGACAGGGTGAGCTCCTACGAGCAGTACTTC. It is translated as CASSREDRVSSYEQYF.

V is TRBV5-1 and J is TRBJ2-1; possibly TRBD2 for D (7 bases). Deletions cut 7 bases from V and 5 bases from J, with 19 bases between. This CDR3 spans 15 amino acids. Germline assignment: CDR1 SGHRS and CDR2 YFSETQ. CDR3 amino acids: CASGRTGGGHNEQFF. CDR3 DNA: TGCGCCAGCGGAAGGACTGGCGGGGGCCACAATGAGCAGTTCTTC. Complete variable domain (other parts from reference TRBV5-1 and TRBJ2-1): KAGVTQTPRYLIKTRGQQVTLSCSPISGHRSVSWYQQTPGQGLQFLFEYFSETQRNKGNFPGRFSGRQFSNSRSEMNVSTLELGDSALYLCASGRTGGGHNEQFFGPGTRLTVL.

V usage is TRBV7-2 and J usage is TRBJ2-3; D might be TRBD1 (5 bases). V gave up 0 bases and J gave up 2 bases, with 15 bases separating them. The germline CDR1 and CDR2 sequences are SGHTA and FQGNSA. CDR3 length: 17 amino acids. The CDR3 DNA reads as TGTGCCAGCAGCTTAGCGGGGCTCCCCTCGTACACAGATACGCAGTATTTT. Amino acid sequence: CASSLAGLPSYTDTQYF. The full variable domain, with the rest looked up from reference TRBV7-2 and TRBJ2-3, is GAGVSQSPSNKVTEKGKDVELRCDPISGHTALYWYRQSLGQGLEFLIYFQGNSAPDKSGLPSDRFSAERTGGSVSTLTIQRTQQEDSAVYLCASSLAGLPSYTDTQYFGPGTRLTVL.

This clone appeared a few times. The chain is built from TRBV6-5 and TRBJ1-5; 10 positions match TRBD1. Germline V gene sequence: CDR1 MNHEY, CDR2 SVGAGI. After removal of 6 bases from V and 7 bases from J, the junction contained 6 bases not matched to a gene. The CDR3 is 14 amino acids. In nucleotides, the CDR3 is TGTGCCAGCAGCAAGACAGGGGGCTACCAGCCCCAGCATTTT. Its protein product is CASSKTGGYQPQHF.

The genes are TRBV7-3 and TRBJ2-3; tentative D call: TRBD2 (6 bases). V lost 5 bases, J lost 0 bases, and 15 bases lay in between. The CDR3 contains 16 residues. Germline V CDR1 and CDR2: SGHTA, FQGTGA. This CDR3 reads CASSPGVRGSTDTQYF. Written as DNA, the CDR3 is TGTGCCAGCAGCCCGGGGGTCCGGGGAAGCACAGATACGCAGTATTTT.

This chain connects TRBV4-1 to TRBJ2-1; 12 nucleotides line up with TRBD2. This CDR3 region has 17 residues. The germline CDR1 and CDR2 sequences are MGHRA and YSYEKL. Trimming took 4 bases from V and 9 from J; bases not matched to a gene: 13. The CDR3 DNA is TGCGCCAGCAGCCCCCGACTAGCGGGAGCCGTTAGGGGTGAGCAGTTCTTC. Residues: CASSPRLAGAVRGEQFF.

V gene TRBV19 combines with J gene TRBJ1-5; D not resolved. In germline, CDR1 is LNHDA, CDR2 SQIVND (reference sequence). V lost 5 bases, J lost 5 bases, and 13 bases lay in between. CDR3 size: 14 residues. The CDR3 DNA reads TGTGCCAGTAGTCCAGCGGGTGGTCATCAGCCCCAGCATTTT. As protein: CASSPAGGHQPQHF.

A single count supports this clone. V gene TRBV18 combines with J gene TRBJ2-7, with a weak D call TRBD2 (5 bases). The V end lost 4 bases, the J end lost 2 bases, and 9 bases lay between the germline ends. The CDR3 runs 13 residues. Germline V lookup: CDR1 KGHSH, CDR2 LQKENI. This CDR3 is CASSLSGPYEQYF. The CDR3 nucleotides read TGTGCCAGCTCACTCAGCGGCCCCTACGAGCAGTACTTC.

The rearrangement links TRBV5-4 to TRBJ1-1; D possibly corresponds to TRBD1 (6 bases). The CDR3 runs 14 residues. Trimming removed 3 bases at V and 3 bases at J, with 12 bases between. The germline V gene encodes CDR1 SGHNT and CDR2 YYREEE (reference sequence). The CDR3 DNA is TGTGCCAGCAGCTCACGGGACATCCACACTGAAGCTTTCTTT. Translating gives CASSSRDIHTEAFF. The full variable domain, in which reference TRBV5-4 and TRBJ1-1 provide the parts outside the CDR3, is ETGVTQSPTHLIKTRGQQVTLRCSSQSGHNTVSWYQQALGQGPQFIFQYYREEENGRGNFPPRFSGLQFPNYSSELNVNALELDDSALYLCASSSRDIHTEAFFGQGTRLTVV.

A single count supports this clone. The CDR3 sequence is CASSWGLAGVRFF. The CDR3 DNA follows: TGTGCCAGCAGCTGGGGACTAGCGGGAGTAAGGTTCTTC. V and J are TRBV5-6 and TRBJ2-1, with 14 positions matching TRBD2. The CDR3 is 13 amino acids. J was trimmed by 15 bases and V by 3 bases; bases with no gene match: 5. Germline CDR1 reads SGHDT; CDR2 reads YYEEEE.